The 32 T cell receptor beta chains below all came from one sample that was sequenced in a study of cytomegalovirus exposure and HLA in healthy donors. The PCR employed 60 Vbeta primers together with 13 Jbeta primers. Generated by immunoSEQ multiplex PCR, the TCRdb table keeps only in-frame clones and is missing some. Found here are tens of thousands of clones, 60% to 85% of them singletons; the top ten hold around 1.5%. Source material: PBMCs. These receptor sequences come from a man aged 40-49 years in good health and CMV-seronegative.

V is TRBV28 and J is TRBJ1-5; 9 bases are a match to TRBD1. CDR1 is MDHEN and CDR2 is SYDVKM in the germline V gene. This CDR3 is 16 amino acids long. J lost 5 bases, V lost 5 bases, and 10 bases had no gene match. The CDR3 is CASSPFRDRVDQPQHF. The CDR3 DNA sequence: TGTGCCAGCAGTCCTTTCCGGGACAGGGTCGATCAGCCCCAGCATTTT. The variable domain in full, completed from reference TRBV28 and TRBJ1-5, reads DVKVTQSSRYLVKRTGEKVFLECVQDMDHENMFWYRQDPGLGLRLIYFSYDVKMKEKGDIPEGYSVSREKKERFSLILESASTNQTSMYLCASSPFRDRVDQPQHFGDGTRLSIL.

The chain recombines TRBV10-3 with TRBJ2-7, with D hard to call. CDR3 size: 12 residues. The V gene lost 2 bases and the J gene lost 3 bases, with 5 bases spanning the gap. Germline-derived CDR1 and CDR2 are ENHRY and SYGVKD. The CDR3 loop reads CAISEVGYEQYF. CDR3 nucleotides: TGTGCCATCAGTGAGGTCGGCTACGAGCAGTACTTC.

The V call is TRBV4-2, the J call TRBJ2-3; 8 bases are shared with TRBD2. This CDR3 comprises 16 residues. Germline loops: CDR1 LGHNA, CDR2 YNFKEQ. V was pared by 0 bases and J by 6 bases, with 8 bases of the junction left unmatched. The CDR3 sequence is CASSQDLGREEDTQYF. The CDR3 DNA follows: TGTGCCAGCAGCCAAGATTTGGGGCGGGAGGAGGATACGCAGTATTTT.

The J gene is TRBJ2-1, the V gene TRBV9; 9 bases align to TRBD1. The CDR3 totals 15 residues. Germline V gene sequence: CDR1 SGDLS, CDR2 YYNGEE. V lost 2 bases to trimming and J lost 6 bases; unmatched junction nucleotides: 6. CDR3 protein: CASSVGQGQVNEQFF. For the CDR3, the DNA is TGTGCCAGCAGCGTGGGACAGGGTCAGGTCAATGAGCAGTTCTTC.

The chain combines TRBV2 with TRBJ1-4; weak D call: TRBD1 (6 bases). V gave up 6 bases and J gave up 2 bases, with 13 bases separating them. The CDR3 sequence is 15 residues long. Germline lookup yields CDR1 SNHLY and CDR2 FYNNEI. The CDR3 spells CASRQPGATNEKLFF. DNA for the CDR3: TGTGCCAGCAGACAACCAGGGGCCACTAATGAAAAACTGTTTTTT.

The CDR3 nucleotides read TGTGCCAGTATTCTTTTTGGGGGGAAGAGCGGCTACACCTTC. It yields the protein CASILFGGKSGYTF. J is TRBJ1-2 and V is TRBV19; a possible D gene is TRBD1 (5 bases). The CDR3 is 14 residues long. Trimming took 7 bases from V and 8 from J, leaving 20 bases between them. Germline V gene lookup returns CDR1 LNHDA and CDR2 SQIVND (reference sequence). The full variable domain, its missing parts supplied by reference TRBV19 and TRBJ1-2, is DGGITQSPKYLFRKEGQNVTLSCEQNLNHDAMYWYRQDPGQGLRLIYYSQIVNDFQKGDIAEGYSVSREKKESFPLTVTSAQKNPTAFYLCASILFGGKSGYTFGSGTRLTVV.

This chain connects TRBV7-9 to TRBJ2-1; TRBD2 might be the D (5 bases). Germline loops: CDR1 SEHNR, CDR2 FQNEAQ (reference sequence). Deletions cut 2 bases from V and 5 bases from J, with 16 bases between. The CDR3 length is 16 residues. DNA of the CDR3: TGTGCCAGCAGCTTAATAAGCCCGGACTGGCACAATGAGCAGTTCTTC. Its translation is CASSLISPDWHNEQFF.

The CDR3 sequence: CASRPLVNTGELFF. Written as DNA, the CDR3 is TGTGCCAGCAGACCACTCGTGAACACCGGGGAGCTGTTTTTT. The chain has TRBV6-5 and TRBJ2-2, with D unresolved. Trimming stripped 6 bases from V and 1 base from J, with 9 bases between. The CDR3 extends over 14 amino acids. Looked up from germline, CDR1 is MNHEY and CDR2 is SVGAGI.

The chain has TRBV5-1 and TRBJ1-2; D remains ambiguous. The length of the CDR3 is 13 residues. Germline loops: CDR1 SGHRS, CDR2 YFSETQ. V dropped 4 bases and J dropped 8 bases, with 15 bases sitting between them. This CDR3 reads CASSGLMVGGYTF. In DNA form, the CDR3 reads TGCGCCAGCAGCGGCTTAATGGTCGGGGGCTACACCTTC.

This clone was recorded a few times. The CDR3 reads CATSSDLGRENYGYTF. Here the CDR3 DNA reads TGTGCCACCAGCAGTGATCTGGGACGGGAGAACTATGGCTACACCTTC. V and J are TRBV15 and TRBJ1-2; D is possibly TRBD1 (5 bases). Trimming left V 3 bases short and J 2 bases short, with 16 bases between. The V gene's germline CDR1 is LNHNV and CDR2 YYDKDF (reference sequence). CDR3 length: 16 residues.

The chain uses TRBV14 and TRBJ2-1, with 8 nucleotides matching TRBD2. Germline-derived CDR1 and CDR2 are SGHDN and FVKESK. Trimming removed 2 bases from V and 9 bases from J; junction bases left unmatched: 12. This CDR3 comprises 16 residues. The chain's CDR3 is CASSQPGRALFSEQFF. The CDR3, as DNA: TGTGCCAGCAGCCAACCCGGGAGGGCCCTTTTTAGTGAGCAGTTCTTC.

A few counts support this clone. The rearrangement links TRBV2 to TRBJ1-1; D is ambiguous. The CDR3 has 14 amino acids. Germline values: CDR1 SNHLY, CDR2 FYNNEI. Trimming stripped 5 bases from V and 1 base from J, with 11 bases between. The CDR3 loop reads CASSSAAGNTEAFF. CDR3 sequence (DNA): TGTGCCAGCAGTTCTGCAGCGGGGAACACTGAAGCTTTCTTT.

This sequence joins TRBV18 and TRBJ2-7; D is unclear. Trimming removed 3 bases at V and 3 bases at J, with 15 bases between. This CDR3 comprises 15 residues. In germline, CDR1 is KGHSH, CDR2 LQKENI. The CDR3 DNA reads TGTGCCAGCTCACCGGTGTCAAGAGATATCTACGAGCAGTACTTC. Its protein is CASSPVSRDIYEQYF.

The rearrangement uses TRBV2 and TRBJ2-7, with 9 nucleotides matching TRBD2. Trimming at V came to 4 bases and at J to 4 bases, leaving 5 bases not matched to a gene. CDR3 length: 14 amino acids. Germline V gives CDR1 SNHLY, CDR2 FYNNEI. This CDR3 is CASSGGLAGYEQYF. The CDR3 coding sequence is TGTGCCAGCAGTGGGGGACTAGCAGGGTACGAGCAGTACTTC.

V is TRBV2 and J is TRBJ2-1; 9 bases line up with TRBD2. This CDR3 is 15 amino acids long. Germline trimming cut 3 bases from V and 9 bases from J; bases unmatched to any gene: 9. The germline V gene has CDR1 SNHLY and CDR2 FYNNEI. Written as DNA, the CDR3 is TGTGCCAGCAGTGAGGAGGGACTAGCTTTAGGTGAGCAGTTCTTC. This gives the protein CASSEEGLALGEQFF.

This clone has only a few counts. This chain joins TRBV5-4 and TRBJ1-2; D gene ambiguous. This CDR3 region has 12 residues. Germline-derived CDR1 and CDR2 are SGHNT and YYREEE (reference sequence). V was clipped by 0 bases and J by 8 bases, with 8 bases between them. As DNA, the CDR3 is TGTGCCAGCAGCTTGGCTTTATCGGGCTACACCTTC. Its protein product is CASSLALSGYTF.

V and J are TRBV5-1 and TRBJ1-4; a possible D gene is TRBD1 (6 bases). V lost 7 bases and J lost 0, with 16 bases in between. CDR1 SGHRS and CDR2 YFSETQ come from the germline V gene. The CDR3 contains 16 residues. The CDR3 loop reads CASGPGTTTTNEKLFF. The CDR3 coding sequence is TGCGCCAGCGGTCCCGGGACAACCACAACTAATGAAAAACTGTTTTTT.

The V gene is TRBV2, the J gene TRBJ1-4; D not certain. Germline assignment: CDR1 SNHLY and CDR2 FYNNEI. V was shortened by 6 bases and J by 2 bases, with 10 bases between the two germline ends. This CDR3 is built from 14 residues. CDR3 in DNA: TGTGCCAGCAGATCCGTGTCGACTAATGAAAAACTGTTTTTT. It encodes CASRSVSTNEKLFF.

This clone was found a few times. The chain couples TRBV10-3 to TRBJ2-1; TRBD2 agrees at 11 bases. Germline trimming cut 4 bases from V and 7 bases from J; bases unmatched to any gene: 9. Germline V CDR1 and CDR2: ENHRY, SYGVKD. The CDR3 extends over 16 amino acids. The CDR3: CAISGRVGLADNEQFF. CDR3 nucleotides: TGTGCCATCAGTGGAAGGGTGGGACTAGCGGATAATGAGCAGTTCTTC.

This sequence joins TRBV18 and TRBJ1-6; 8 nucleotides align to TRBD1. This CDR3 spans 18 amino acids. From germline, CDR1 is KGHSH and CDR2 LQKENI. Trimming cost V 2 bases and J 5 bases; bases outside gene matches: 11. CDR3 DNA: TGTGCCAGCTCACCAGCCTCAGGGGGCCGGTTGGATAATTCACCCCTCCACTTT. The encoded protein is CASSPASGGRLDNSPLHF.

In its sample, this clone was seen once. The chain uses TRBV28 and TRBJ2-3; D might be TRBD2 (5 bases). Between the trimmed V and J ends, which lost 2 bases and 4 bases, there was a span of 13 bases. Germline assignment: CDR1 MDHEN and CDR2 SYDVKM. CDR3 length equals 15 residues. CDR3 loop: CASSLPQEVPDTQYF. The CDR3 nucleotides read TGTGCCAGCAGTTTACCGCAGGAGGTCCCAGATACGCAGTATTTT.

This clone was observed once. CDR3 loop: CASSYTPSGQGGGELFF. CDR3 DNA: TGCGCCAGCAGCTACACACCTAGCGGACAGGGCGGCGGGGAGCTGTTTTTT. V and J are TRBV5-1 and TRBJ2-2, with D possibly being TRBD1 (8 bases). The CDR3 is made up of 17 amino acids. Between the trimmed V and J ends, which lost 3 bases and 7 bases, there was a span of 22 bases. The germline CDR1 and CDR2 sequences are SGHRS and YFSETQ.

This chain connects TRBV5-1 to TRBJ1-6, with 11 bases identical to TRBD1. The V gene's germline CDR1 is SGHRS and CDR2 YFSETQ. The CDR3 length is 16 residues. The junction had 8 bases not matched to a gene; V was cut back by 3 bases and J by 9 bases. This chain's CDR3 is CASSSDRGHMGSPLHF. For the CDR3, the DNA is TGCGCCAGCAGCTCGGACAGGGGGCATATGGGTTCACCCCTCCACTTT. Filled out from reference TRBV5-1 and TRBJ1-6, the complete variable domain reads KAGVTQTPRYLIKTRGQQVTLSCSPISGHRSVSWYQQTPGQGLQFLFEYFSETQRNKGNFPGRFSGRQFSNSRSEMNVSTLELGDSALYLCASSSDRGHMGSPLHFGNGTRLTVT.

There are a few counts of this clone. The chain employs TRBV6-6 and TRBJ2-1; D is uncertain. The CDR3 has 14 residues. CDR1 is MNHNY, CDR2 SVGAGI, per germline (reference sequence). Trimming removed 4 bases at V and 6 bases at J, with 13 bases between. CDR3 DNA sequence: TGTGCCAGCAGTTCTACCCCTTCGGGCAATGAGCAGTTCTTC. As protein: CASSSTPSGNEQFF.

CDR3 nucleotide sequence: TGTGCCAGCCGACAGGCCTTTTCCTACGAGCAGTACTTC. Translated, it gives CASRQAFSYEQYF. The genes are TRBV2 and TRBJ2-7, with D possibly being TRBD1 (6 bases). CDR3 length: 13 amino acids. Trimming took 8 bases from V and 1 from J, leaving 12 bases between them. Germline V gives CDR1 SNHLY, CDR2 FYNNEI.

This clone was detected a few times. V gene TRBV5-1 combines with J gene TRBJ2-3; 9 nucleotides line up with TRBD2. This CDR3 is 18 amino acids long. V shed 3 bases, J shed 2 bases, and the junction held 13 bases outside the gene matches. CDR1 is SGHRS and CDR2 is YFSETQ in the germline V gene. The CDR3 nucleotides are TGCGCCAGCAGCTCGCAGACTAGCGGATTCGGGTACACAGATACGCAGTATTTT. Its translation: CASSSQTSGFGYTDTQYF.

The V and J genes are TRBV6-5 and TRBJ2-7, with a weak D call TRBD2 (6 bases). The V end was cut by 0 bases, the J end by 1 base, with 10 bases between. Looked up from germline, CDR1 is MNHEY and CDR2 is SVGAGI. This CDR3 is 15 amino acids long. DNA of the CDR3: TGTGCCAGCAGTTACTCTAGGGCGGGGTCCTACGAGCAGTACTTC. It specifies CASSYSRAGSYEQYF.

The chain is built from TRBV6-1 and TRBJ1-1, with D tentatively TRBD1 (6 bases). V shed 5 bases and J shed 4 bases, with 14 bases lying between them. The CDR3 covers 14 residues. CDR1 and CDR2 (germline): MNHNS, SASEGT. The CDR3 bases are TGTGCCAGCAGTTGGGGCCGGGACACCACTGAAGCTTTCTTT. Its translation is CASSWGRDTTEAFF.

V usage is TRBV28 and J usage is TRBJ1-2, with D unresolved. The V gene's germline CDR1 is MDHEN and CDR2 SYDVKM. This CDR3 is built from 14 residues. Trimming cost V 5 bases and J 4 bases, with 14 bases left between them. The CDR3 DNA sequence: TGTGCCAGCAGTCCCCCTCAGCGGGCCTATGGCTACACCTTC. It specifies CASSPPQRAYGYTF.

This sequence joins TRBV2 and TRBJ1-1; D unresolved. CDR3 size: 17 residues. With 3 bases removed from V and 4 bases from J, the gap between germline ends came to 21 bases. Germline lookup yields CDR1 SNHLY and CDR2 FYNNEI. This chain's CDR3 is CASSDIGSFSSGTEAFF. The DNA of the CDR3 is TGTGCCAGCAGTGATATAGGTTCGTTTTCATCGGGCACTGAAGCTTTCTTT.

This rearrangement joins TRBV5-5 to TRBJ1-5; D ambiguous. CDR1 is SGHKS and CDR2 is YYEKEE in the germline V gene (reference sequence). V lost 3 bases and J 1 base, leaving 11 bases between the germline ends. The CDR3 spans 15 residues. CDR3 sequence (DNA): TGTGCCAGCAGCTGGGAGGGAATCAGCAATCAGCCCCAGCATTTT. This sequence encodes CASSWEGISNQPQHF.

The chain couples TRBV5-1 to TRBJ2-1; 12 bases match TRBD2. The V gene's germline CDR1 is SGHRS and CDR2 YFSETQ. J was trimmed by 7 bases and V by 5 bases; bases with no gene match: 7. This CDR3 contains 15 residues. The CDR3, as DNA: TGCGCCAGCAGTTTAACTAGCGGGAGGTTGAATGAGCAGTTCTTC. It codes for CASSLTSGRLNEQFF.